Following are 18 T cell receptor beta chains from one sample sequenced in a study of OX40 agonist ivuxolimab in advanced cancers. The method was immunoSEQ multiplex PCR; TCRdb's version includes in-frame clones alone and lacks a portion of them. The sample holds tens of thousands of clones, over 80% seen once. This specimen was CD4+ or CD8+ T cells sorted from blood, taken in a trial of the OX40 agonist ivuxolimab. These receptors were collected from an adult with an advanced solid tumor such as melanoma, head and neck, liver or kidney cancer.

The chain links TRBV5-8 to TRBJ1-6, with D tentatively TRBD1 (5 bases). Germline CDR1 SGHTS, CDR2 YDEGEE. The CDR3 runs to 13 residues. V lost 6 bases and J lost 14, with 18 bases in between. The CDR3 DNA is TGTGCCAGCACGGGACTCCGAAATTCGGCCCTCCACTTT. Residues: CASTGLRNSALHF.

This rearrangement joins TRBV7-3 to TRBJ2-7; possible D gene TRBD2, 6 bases. The CDR3 contains 13 residues. Trimming shortened V by 0 bases and J by 7 bases, and 10 bases separated the two germline ends. CDR1 is SGHTA, CDR2 FQGTGA, per germline. The CDR3 DNA follows: TGTGCCAGCAGCTTAACGGCCGCGGGAGAGCAGTACTTC. It yields the protein CASSLTAAGEQYF.

The gene calls are TRBV28 and TRBJ1-2; TRBD1 matches 10 bases. The V segment lost 6 bases and the J segment 4 bases; nucleotides outside the gene matches: 8. Germline V gene data show CDR1 as MDHEN and CDR2 as SYDVKM. The CDR3 is 15 amino acids. Written as DNA, the CDR3 is TGTGCCAGCAGGTCCTCCGGGACAGGGGCCTATGGCTACACCTTC. Its protein product is CASRSSGTGAYGYTF.

The chain recombines TRBV10-3 with TRBJ2-6; 7 nucleotides match TRBD2. With 3 bases clipped from V and 4 bases from J, the junction kept 15 bases outside the gene matches. The CDR3 runs 19 residues. Germline V lookup: CDR1 ENHRY, CDR2 SYGVKD. The chain's CDR3 is CAISDLRGGNQEGANVLTF. The CDR3 nucleotides are TGTGCCATCAGTGACCTAAGGGGAGGGAACCAAGAGGGGGCCAACGTCCTGACTTTC.

This clone was detected only once. The chain uses TRBV9 and TRBJ1-1; 7 bases align to TRBD1. V lost 0 bases to trimming and J lost 1 base; unmatched junction nucleotides: 3. This CDR3 is 15 amino acids long. Looked up from germline, CDR1 is SGDLS and CDR2 is YYNGEE. CDR3 nucleotides: TGTGCCAGCAGCGTAGAGGGGGCCTCGAACACTGAAGCTTTCTTT. It yields the protein CASSVEGASNTEAFF.

The CDR3, as DNA: TGTGCCAGTAGTATCAGGACAGGGAGCAATCAGCCCCAGCATTTT. Translation: CASSIRTGSNQPQHF. The rearrangement links TRBV19 to TRBJ1-5, with TRBD1 matching 8 bases. The germline gives CDR1 LNHDA, CDR2 SQIVND (reference sequence). This CDR3 comprises 15 residues. Trimming at V came to 3 bases and at J to 1 base, leaving 2 bases not matched to a gene.

The V call is TRBV5-6, the J call TRBJ2-5; a possible D gene is TRBD1 (5 bases). Trimming removed 4 bases from V and 5 bases from J, with 15 bases in between. The CDR3 extends over 14 amino acids. Germline CDR1 reads SGHDT; CDR2 reads YYEEEE. The CDR3, as DNA: TGTGCCAGCAGCCGGGTGCAGGGTTCGGAGACCCAGTACTTC. It is translated as CASSRVQGSETQYF. Supplemented by reference TRBV5-6 and TRBJ2-5, the full variable domain reads DAGVTQSPTHLIKTRGQQVTLRCSPKSGHDTVSWYQQALGQGPQFIFQYYEEEERQRGNFPDRFSGHQFPNYSSELNVNALLLGDSALYLCASSRVQGSETQYFGPGTRLLVL.

In DNA form, the CDR3 reads TGTGCCAGCAGCAAATCCTCCGGCGGGAGTAGATTCTTGAGGGAGCAGTTCTTC. Residues: CASSKSSGGSRFLREQFF. The chain recombines TRBV7-8 with TRBJ2-1, with 7 bases identical to TRBD2. V shed 5 bases, J shed 10 bases, and the junction held 23 bases outside the gene matches. In germline, CDR1 is SGHVS, CDR2 FQNEAQ. This CDR3 spans 18 amino acids.

This clone was counted only a few times. The chain employs TRBV30 and TRBJ1-1; no firm D call. Trimming pared 4 bases from V and 4 bases from J, leaving 10 bases between. CDR1 is GTSNPN and CDR2 is SVGIG in the germline V gene (reference sequence). The CDR3 loop spans 12 amino acids. This chain's CDR3 is CAWTPGGTEAFF. The CDR3 bases are TGTGCCTGGACACCGGGTGGCACTGAAGCTTTCTTT.

This clone was counted a few times. The chain combines TRBV10-3 with TRBJ1-2; TRBD1 matches at 7 bases. V was pared by 5 bases and J by 0 bases, with 3 bases of the junction left unmatched. The CDR3 extends over 14 amino acids. Germline assignment: CDR1 ENHRY and CDR2 SYGVKD. Here the CDR3 reads CAISQGTANYGYTF. CDR3 bases: TGTGCCATCAGTCAAGGGACAGCTAACTATGGCTACACCTTC.

CDR3 DNA: TGTGCCAGCAGTAAAACCCGGATTGAAGCTTTCTTT. Its translation is CASSKTRIEAFF. This rearrangement joins TRBV6-5 to TRBJ1-1; D call uncertain. The ends were cut back, 5 bases at V and 7 bases at J, with 11 bases in the middle. This CDR3 region has 12 residues. Germline V gives CDR1 MNHEY, CDR2 SVGAGI.

This rearrangement joins TRBV7-3 to TRBJ2-1; D might be TRBD2 (5 bases). Germline CDR1 and CDR2: SGHTA and FQGTGA. V lost 5 bases to trimming and J lost 0 bases, with 14 bases between them. This CDR3 spans 16 amino acids. The CDR3, as DNA: TGTGCCAGCAGCGCCACTAGACTAAGCTCCTACAATGAGCAGTTCTTC. Encoded protein: CASSATRLSSYNEQFF.

V gene TRBV28 combines with J gene TRBJ1-4; 7 bases line up with TRBD1. The V gene's germline CDR1 is MDHEN and CDR2 SYDVKM. The V gene end was trimmed by 2 bases and the J gene end by 7 bases; junction bases not matched to a gene: 4. CDR3 length equals 14 residues. This CDR3 is CASSLDRASEKLFF. For the CDR3, the DNA is TGTGCCAGCAGTTTAGACAGGGCGAGTGAAAAACTGTTTTTT.

This clone was recorded only once. V gene TRBV7-3 combines with J gene TRBJ2-3; 11 bases align to TRBD2. Trimming took 5 bases from V and 4 from J; bases not matched to a gene: 8. CDR3 length: 16 amino acids. The germline gives CDR1 SGHTA, CDR2 FQGTGA. The CDR3 sequence: CASSLLAGGIADTQYF. The DNA for the CDR3 is TGTGCCAGCAGCCTCCTAGCGGGAGGAATCGCAGATACGCAGTATTTT. The full variable domain, its missing parts supplied by reference TRBV7-3 and TRBJ2-3, is GAGVSQTPSNKVTEKGKYVELRCDPISGHTALYWYRQSLGQGPEFLIYFQGTGAADDSGLPNDRFFAVRPEGSVSTLKIQRTERGDSAVYLCASSLLAGGIADTQYFGPGTRLTVL.

This clone was found once. This rearrangement joins TRBV20-1 to TRBJ2-3; D is ambiguous. V lost 5 bases to trimming and J lost 4 bases, with 7 bases between them. Germline V CDR1 and CDR2: DFQATT, SNEGSKA (reference sequence). This CDR3 region has 11 residues. CDR3 region: CSARSADTQYF. The CDR3, as DNA: TGCAGTGCTCGATCAGCAGATACGCAGTATTTT.

V is TRBV5-4 and J is TRBJ1-4; 7 bases are a match to TRBD1. The CDR3 spans 14 residues. Trimming cost V 2 bases and J 8 bases; bases outside gene matches: 6. From germline, CDR1 is SGHNT and CDR2 YYREEE (reference sequence). The CDR3 reads CASSLRQGPEKLFF. The CDR3 DNA reads as TGTGCCAGCAGCTTACGACAGGGACCGGAAAAACTGTTTTTT.

V and J are TRBV7-6 and TRBJ1-4; D gene uncertain. V was pared by 3 bases and J by 7 bases, with 6 bases between. In germline, CDR1 is SGHVS, CDR2 FNYEAQ. The CDR3 consists of 12 residues. The CDR3 is CASSLNSEKLFF. CDR3 bases: TGTGCCAGCAGCTTGAACAGTGAAAAACTGTTTTTT.

The chain carries TRBV4-1 and TRBJ1-3, with 7 bases identical to TRBD1. The CDR3 spans 17 residues. Per germline, CDR1 MGHRA and CDR2 YSYEKL. With 0 bases clipped from V and 0 bases from J, the junction kept 5 bases outside the gene matches. The CDR3 sequence: CASSQDGQVFSGNTIYF. CDR3 DNA: TGCGCCAGCAGCCAAGACGGACAGGTCTTCTCTGGAAACACCATATATTTT.